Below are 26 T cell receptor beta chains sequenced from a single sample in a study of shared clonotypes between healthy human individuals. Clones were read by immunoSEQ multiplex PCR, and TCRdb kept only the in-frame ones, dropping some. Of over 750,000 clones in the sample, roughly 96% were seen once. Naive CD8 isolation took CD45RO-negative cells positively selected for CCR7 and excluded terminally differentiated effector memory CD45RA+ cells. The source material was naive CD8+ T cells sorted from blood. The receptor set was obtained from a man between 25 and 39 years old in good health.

The DNA of the CDR3 is TGTGCCAGCAGCTCCTTCGGGGGAGAATGGGTCTACGAGCAGTACTTC. This encodes CASSSFGGEWVYEQYF. The V and J genes are TRBV7-2 and TRBJ2-7, with a tentative D call TRBD2 (6 bases). The CDR3 loop spans 16 amino acids. V dropped 4 bases and J dropped 3 bases, with 19 bases sitting between them. The germline gives CDR1 SGHTA, CDR2 FQGNSA.

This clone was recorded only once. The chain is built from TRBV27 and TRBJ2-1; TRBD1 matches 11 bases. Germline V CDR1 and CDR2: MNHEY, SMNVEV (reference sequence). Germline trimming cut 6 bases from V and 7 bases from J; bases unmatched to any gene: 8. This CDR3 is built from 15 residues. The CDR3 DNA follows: TGTGCCAGCAGCAACGGACAGGGGGCTCGTAATGAGCAGTTCTTC. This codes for CASSNGQGARNEQFF.

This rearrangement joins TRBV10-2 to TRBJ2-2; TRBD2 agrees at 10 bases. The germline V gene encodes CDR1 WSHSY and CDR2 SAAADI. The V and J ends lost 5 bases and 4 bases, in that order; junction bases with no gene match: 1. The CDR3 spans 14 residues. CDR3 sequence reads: CASSPSGSTGELFF. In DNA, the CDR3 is TGCGCCAGCAGTCCTAGCGGGAGCACCGGGGAGCTGTTTTTT.

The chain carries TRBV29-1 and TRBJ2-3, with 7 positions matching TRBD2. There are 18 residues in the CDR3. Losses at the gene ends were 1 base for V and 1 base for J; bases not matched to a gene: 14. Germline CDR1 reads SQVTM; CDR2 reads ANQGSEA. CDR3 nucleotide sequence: TGCAGCGTTGAAGGGGGGGTAGCGGGTATCCGGGGCACAGATACGCAGTATTTT. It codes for CSVEGGVAGIRGTDTQYF.

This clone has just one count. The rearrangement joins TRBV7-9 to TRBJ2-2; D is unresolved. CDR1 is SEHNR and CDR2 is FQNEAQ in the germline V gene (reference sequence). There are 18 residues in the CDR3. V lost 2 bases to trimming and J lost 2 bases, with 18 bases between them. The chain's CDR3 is CASSLFPLLGSNTGELFF. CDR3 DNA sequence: TGTGCCAGCAGCTTATTCCCGCTTTTGGGCAGCAACACCGGGGAGCTGTTTTTT.

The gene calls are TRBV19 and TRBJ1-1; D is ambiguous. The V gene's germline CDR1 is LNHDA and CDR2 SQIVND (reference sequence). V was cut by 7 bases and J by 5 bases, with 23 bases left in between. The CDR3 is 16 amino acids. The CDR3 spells CASTPFAGVLGTEAFF. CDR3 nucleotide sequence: TGTGCCAGTACCCCCTTCGCTGGGGTTCTAGGTACTGAAGCTTTCTTT. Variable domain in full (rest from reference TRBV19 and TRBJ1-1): DGGITQSPKYLFRKEGQNVTLSCEQNLNHDAMYWYRQDPGQGLRLIYYSQIVNDFQKGDIAEGYSVSREKKESFPLTVTSAQKNPTAFYLCASTPFAGVLGTEAFFGQGTRLTVV.

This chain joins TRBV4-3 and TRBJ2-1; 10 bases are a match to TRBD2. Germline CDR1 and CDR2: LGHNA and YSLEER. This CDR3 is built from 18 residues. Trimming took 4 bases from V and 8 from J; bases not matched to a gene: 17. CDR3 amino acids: CASSPQLEREGGGYEQFF. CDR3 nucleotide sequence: TGCGCCAGCAGCCCACAGTTAGAGCGGGAGGGCGGGGGGTATGAGCAGTTCTTC.

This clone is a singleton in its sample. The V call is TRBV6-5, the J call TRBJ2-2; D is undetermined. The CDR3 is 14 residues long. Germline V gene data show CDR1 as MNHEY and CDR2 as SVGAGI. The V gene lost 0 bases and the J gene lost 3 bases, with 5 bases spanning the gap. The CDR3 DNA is TGTGCCAGCAGTTACTCCGTGGACACCGGGGAGCTGTTTTTT. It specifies CASSYSVDTGELFF.

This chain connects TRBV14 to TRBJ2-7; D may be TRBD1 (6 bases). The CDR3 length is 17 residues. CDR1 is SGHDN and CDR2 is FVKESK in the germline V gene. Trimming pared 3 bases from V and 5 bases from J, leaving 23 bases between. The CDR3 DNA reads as TGTGCCAGCAGCCAGCCGGCCAGTACAGGGAACAAGGACGAGCAGTACTTC. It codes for CASSQPASTGNKDEQYF.

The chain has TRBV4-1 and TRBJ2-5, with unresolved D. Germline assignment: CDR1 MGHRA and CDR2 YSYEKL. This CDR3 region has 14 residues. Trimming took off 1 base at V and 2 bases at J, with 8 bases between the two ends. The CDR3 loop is CASSQGGIQETQYF. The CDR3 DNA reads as TGCGCCAGCAGCCAAGGAGGAATTCAAGAGACCCAGTACTTC.

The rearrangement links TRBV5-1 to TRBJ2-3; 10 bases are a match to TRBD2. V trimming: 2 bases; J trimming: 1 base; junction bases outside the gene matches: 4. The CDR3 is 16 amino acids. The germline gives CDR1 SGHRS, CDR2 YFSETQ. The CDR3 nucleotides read TGCGCCAGCAGCTTCCTAGGACTAGCGGGCACAGATACGCAGTATTTT. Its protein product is CASSFLGLAGTDTQYF.

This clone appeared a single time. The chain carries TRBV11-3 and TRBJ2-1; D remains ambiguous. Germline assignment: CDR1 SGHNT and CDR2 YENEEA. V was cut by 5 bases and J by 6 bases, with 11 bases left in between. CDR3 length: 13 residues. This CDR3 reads CASSPRLSNEQFF. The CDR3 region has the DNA TGTGCCAGCAGCCCTCGCCTCTCCAATGAGCAGTTCTTC.

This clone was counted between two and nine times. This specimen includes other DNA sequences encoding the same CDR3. The CDR3 sequence: CASSLGIYGYTF. The CDR3 nucleotides are TGTGCCAGCAGCTTGGGGATCTATGGCTACACCTTC. J is TRBJ1-2 and V is TRBV7-9; no reliable D call. V lost 3 bases to trimming and J lost 4 bases, with 6 bases between them. The CDR3 loop spans 12 amino acids. Germline assignment: CDR1 SEHNR and CDR2 FQNEAQ (reference sequence).

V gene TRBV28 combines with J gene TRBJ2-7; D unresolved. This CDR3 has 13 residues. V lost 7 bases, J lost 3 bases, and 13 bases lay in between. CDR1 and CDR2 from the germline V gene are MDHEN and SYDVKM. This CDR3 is CASMSGVSYEQYF. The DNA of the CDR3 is TGTGCCAGCATGAGTGGTGTCAGCTACGAGCAGTACTTC.

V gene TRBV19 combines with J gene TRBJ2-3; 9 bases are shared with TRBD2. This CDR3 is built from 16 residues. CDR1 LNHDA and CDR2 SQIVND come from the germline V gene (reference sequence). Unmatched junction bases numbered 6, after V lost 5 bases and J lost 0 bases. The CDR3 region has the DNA TGTGCCAGTAGTCCCGGACTAGCGCTGAGCACAGATACGCAGTATTTT. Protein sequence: CASSPGLALSTDTQYF.

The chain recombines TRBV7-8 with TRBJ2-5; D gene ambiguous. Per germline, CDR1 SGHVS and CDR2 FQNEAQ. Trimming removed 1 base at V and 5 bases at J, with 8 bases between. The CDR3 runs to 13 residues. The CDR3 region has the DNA TGTGCCAGCAGCTTAGTGTTGGTGGAGACCCAGTACTTC. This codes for CASSLVLVETQYF. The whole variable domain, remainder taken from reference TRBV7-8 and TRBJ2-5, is GAGVSQSPRYKVAKRGQDVALRCDPISGHVSLFWYQQALGQGPEFLTYFQNEAQLDKSGLPSDRFFAERPEGSVSTLKIQRTQQEDSAVYLCASSLVLVETQYFGPGTRLLVL.

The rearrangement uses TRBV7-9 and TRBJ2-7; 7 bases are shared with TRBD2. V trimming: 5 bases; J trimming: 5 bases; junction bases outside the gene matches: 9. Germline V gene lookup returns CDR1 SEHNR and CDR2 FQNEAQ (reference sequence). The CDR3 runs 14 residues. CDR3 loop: CASSPRETRHEQYF. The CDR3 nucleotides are TGTGCCAGCAGCCCGCGGGAGACTAGACACGAGCAGTACTTC.

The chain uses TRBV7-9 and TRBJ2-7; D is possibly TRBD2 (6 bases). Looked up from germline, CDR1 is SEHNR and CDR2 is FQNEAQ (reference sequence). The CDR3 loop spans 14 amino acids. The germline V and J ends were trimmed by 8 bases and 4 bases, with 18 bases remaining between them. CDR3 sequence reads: CASGEVGPEYEQYF. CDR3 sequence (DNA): TGTGCCAGCGGGGAGGTGGGGCCGGAATACGAGCAGTACTTC.

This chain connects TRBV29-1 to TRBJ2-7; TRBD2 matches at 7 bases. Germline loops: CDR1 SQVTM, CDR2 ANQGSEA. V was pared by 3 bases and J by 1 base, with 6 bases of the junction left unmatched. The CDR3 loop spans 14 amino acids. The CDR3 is CSVEMGGASYEQYF. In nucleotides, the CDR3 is TGCAGCGTTGAGATGGGAGGGGCGTCCTACGAGCAGTACTTC.

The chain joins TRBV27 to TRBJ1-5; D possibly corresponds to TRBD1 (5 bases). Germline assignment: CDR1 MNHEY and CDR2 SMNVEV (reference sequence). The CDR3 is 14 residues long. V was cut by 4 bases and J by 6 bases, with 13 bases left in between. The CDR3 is CASSSTWGIQPQHF. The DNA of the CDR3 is TGTGCCAGCAGTTCTACGTGGGGCATTCAGCCCCAGCATTTT.

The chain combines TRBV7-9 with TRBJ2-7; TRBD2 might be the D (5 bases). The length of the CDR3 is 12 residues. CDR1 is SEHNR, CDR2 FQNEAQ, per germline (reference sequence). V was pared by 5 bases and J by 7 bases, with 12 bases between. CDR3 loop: CASSRTSFEQYF. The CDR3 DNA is TGTGCCAGCAGCCGAACTAGTTTTGAGCAGTACTTC.

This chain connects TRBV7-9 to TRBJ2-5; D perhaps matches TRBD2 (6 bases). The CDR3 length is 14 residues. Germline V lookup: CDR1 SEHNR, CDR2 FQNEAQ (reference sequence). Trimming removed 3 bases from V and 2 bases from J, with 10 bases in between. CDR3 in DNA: TGTGCCAGCAGCTTGATAGCGGAACAAGAGACCCAGTACTTC. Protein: CASSLIAEQETQYF.

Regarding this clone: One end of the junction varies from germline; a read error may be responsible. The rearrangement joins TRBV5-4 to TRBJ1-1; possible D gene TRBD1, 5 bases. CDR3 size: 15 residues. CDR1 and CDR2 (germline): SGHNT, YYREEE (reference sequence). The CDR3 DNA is TGTGACAGCAGCTTTTCGGATCACAGACAGTCCGGGGCTTTCTTT. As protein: CDSSFSDHRQSGAFF.

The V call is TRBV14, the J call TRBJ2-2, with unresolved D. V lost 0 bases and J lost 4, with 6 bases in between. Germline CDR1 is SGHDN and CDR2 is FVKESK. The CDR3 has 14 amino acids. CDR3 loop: CASSQERFTGELFF. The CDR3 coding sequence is TGTGCCAGCAGCCAAGAGCGGTTCACCGGGGAGCTGTTTTTT.

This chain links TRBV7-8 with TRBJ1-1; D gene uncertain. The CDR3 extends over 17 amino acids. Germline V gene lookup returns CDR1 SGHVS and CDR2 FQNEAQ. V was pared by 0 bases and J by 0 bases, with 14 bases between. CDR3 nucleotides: TGTGCCAGCAGCTTAGCGTCCAGGCGAATCATGAACACTGAAGCTTTCTTT. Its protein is CASSLASRRIMNTEAFF.

The chain's CDR3 is CASSPGTDTQYF. In DNA, the CDR3 is TGTGCCAGCTCACCCGGCACAGATACGCAGTATTTT. The chain combines TRBV18 with TRBJ2-3; D unclear. Per germline, CDR1 KGHSH and CDR2 LQKENI. The V end lost 3 bases, the J end lost 1 base, and 2 bases lay between the germline ends. The length of the CDR3 is 12 residues.